These 18 T cell receptor beta chains share one sample of origin, sequenced in a study of CD4 and CD8 cells across lung adenocarcinoma regions. TCRdb re-derived calls from the PCR reads in MiXCR, one entry per CDR3 protein. This sample has 13,000 or so distinct CDR3 sequences, with approximately 44% found just once. Material for sequencing was CD4+ T cells from the center of a lung tumor. Receptor source: a male donor with lung adenocarcinoma. The CD4 and CD8 labels of this study may be unreliable.

V and J are TRBV19 and TRBJ2-6; D uncertain. The CDR3 length is 15 residues. Germline CDR1 and CDR2: LNHDA and SQIVND (reference sequence). V lost 9 bases and J lost 0, with 12 bases in between. The CDR3 DNA reads TGTGCCAGCGCAAATATAGTCTCTGGGGCCAACGTCCTGACTTTC. Residues: CASANIVSGANVLTF. Looking up the rest from reference TRBV19 and TRBJ2-6 gives the full variable domain: DGGITQSPKYLFRKEGQNVTLSCEQNLNHDAMYWYRQDPGQGLRLIYYSQIVNDFQKGDIAEGYSVSREKKESFPLTVTSAQKNPTAFYLCASANIVSGANVLTFGAGSRLTVL.

The chain has TRBV6-1 and TRBJ2-1, with TRBD2 as a possible D gene (7 bases). The DNA end lines up better with TRBJ2-5; the J call may be wrong. The CDR3 is 14 residues long. Per the germline V gene, CDR1 is MNHNS and CDR2 is SASEGT. The CDR3 protein is CASKMGGRGETQYF. CDR3 DNA sequence: TGTGCCAGCAAAATGGGGGGGCGCGGGGAGACCCAGTACTTC.

This clonotype appeared a single time. CDR3 loop: CASSLQSVIPEALYF. In DNA, the CDR3 is TGTGCCAGCAGCCTCCAGTCCGTGATCCCCGAGGCGCTGTATTTT. The V call is TRBV6-1, the J call TRBJ2-3; no firm D call. The CDR3 runs 15 residues. Germline values: CDR1 MNHNS, CDR2 SASEGT. V was pared by 6 bases and J by 14 bases, with 27 bases between.

This clonotype was found many times. The chain links TRBV10-1 to TRBJ2-7; D may be TRBD2 (6 bases). CDR1 is WNHNN, CDR2 SYGVQD, per germline (reference sequence). CDR3 length: 15 residues. The V end lost 10 bases, the J end lost 0 bases, and 19 bases lay between the germline ends. CDR3 residues: CAISSWGRSSYEQYF. As DNA, the CDR3 is TGCGCCATTAGCTCATGGGGGAGGAGCTCCTACGAGCAGTACTTC.

This clonotype was picked up many times. This rearrangement joins TRBV6-1 to TRBJ2-1, with 7 bases that match TRBD1. The CDR3 is 13 residues long. V was pared by 6 bases and J by 4 bases, with 3 bases of the junction left unmatched. Germline V gene sequence: CDR1 MNHNS, CDR2 SASEGT. CDR3: CASRQGFYNEQFF. Here the CDR3 DNA reads TGTGCCAGCAGACAGGGGTTTTACAATGAGCAGTTCTTC.

Points on this clonotype: This may stem from a read error, because a much larger clone lies one nucleotide away. The CDR3 sequence: CAISTGQGTTVTQYF. In DNA form, the CDR3 reads TGTGCCATCAGTACGGGACAGGGGACAACAGTTACGCAGTATTTT. The rearrangement uses TRBV10-3 and TRBJ2-3, with 10 bases matching TRBD1. CDR1 is ENHRY, CDR2 SYGVKD, per germline. This CDR3 spans 15 amino acids.

The V and J genes are TRBV6-5 and TRBJ2-1; TRBD2 matches at 10 bases. This CDR3 comprises 16 residues. The trim removed 4 bases at V and 7 bases at J, leaving 10 bases unmatched. Germline V gene lookup returns CDR1 MNHEY and CDR2 SVGAGI. This CDR3 reads CASSSERGGLGNEQFF. DNA of the CDR3: TGTGCCAGCAGTTCCGAGCGGGGGGGTCTTGGGAATGAGCAGTTCTTC.

By share of the sample, this clonotype is medium-sized (0.01 to 0.1%). The chain recombines TRBV6-1 with TRBJ2-1; 7 nucleotides align to TRBD2. Trimming removed 3 bases from V and 7 bases from J; junction bases left unmatched: 6. Germline V CDR1 and CDR2: MNHNS, SASEGT. The CDR3 has 14 amino acids. The CDR3 sequence: CASSDLMGGNEQFF. The CDR3 DNA is TGTGCCAGCAGTGATCTAATGGGAGGGAATGAGCAGTTCTTC.

This rearrangement joins TRBV6-5 to TRBJ2-2, with D perhaps TRBD1 or TRBD2 (5 bases each). Germline V gene lookup returns CDR1 MNHEY and CDR2 SVGAGI. This CDR3 region has 15 residues. The germline V and J ends were trimmed by 6 bases and 16 bases, with 27 bases remaining between them. Here the CDR3 reads CASRLQSVSPGTQFF. The CDR3 nucleotides are TGTGCCAGCAGACTCCAGTCTGTGAGCCCAGGGACGCAGTTTTTT.

This clonotype has at least ten counts. The chain has TRBV10-3 and TRBJ2-7; D is possibly TRBD1 or TRBD2 (7 bases each). CDR3 size: 15 residues. Trimming removed 7 bases from V and 6 bases from J, with 22 bases in between. Germline V lookup: CDR1 ENHRY, CDR2 SYGVKD. The CDR3 bases are TGTGCCATCAAAAGGGAGGGGGCGCGGGTAGGCGAGCAGTACTTC. Protein product: CAIKREGARVGEQYF.

This chain uses TRBV28 with TRBJ1-1; TRBD1 agrees at 7 bases. Germline trimming cut 8 bases from V and 8 bases from J; bases unmatched to any gene: 11. The germline V gene has CDR1 MDHEN and CDR2 SYDVKM. This CDR3 contains 13 residues. For the CDR3, the DNA is TGTGCCAGCTCATTGCCGACAGGGTTGGAAGCTTTCTTT. Amino acid sequence: CASSLPTGLEAFF.

This clonotype was seen a single time. The chain links TRBV10-3 to TRBJ2-3; D is possibly TRBD2 (6 bases). The CDR3 has 15 amino acids. The germline V gene has CDR1 ENHRY and CDR2 SYGVKD. V gave up 11 bases and J gave up 5 bases, with 23 bases separating them. CDR3 bases: TGTGCCGCGGGGAGCCGGGCGGGTTCCCAAGATACGCAGTATTTT. Encoded protein: CAAGSRAGSQDTQYF.

This chain uses TRBV6-1 with TRBJ1-2; D ambiguous. V was clipped by 2 bases and J by 0 bases, with 16 bases between them. There are 17 residues in the CDR3. Germline loops: CDR1 MNHNS, CDR2 SASEGT. For the CDR3, the DNA is TGTGCCAGCAGTGAACGGCAGAGAGGCTCTTCTAACTATGGCTACACCTTC. Amino acid sequence: CASSERQRGSSNYGYTF.

By its share, this clonotype is medium-sized (0.01 to 0.1%). J is TRBJ2-5 and V is TRBV6-1; TRBD2 matches 12 bases. Germline CDR1 MNHNS, CDR2 SASEGT. V trimming: 4 bases; J trimming: 2 bases; junction bases outside the gene matches: 2. This CDR3 is built from 15 residues. This CDR3 reads CASSVTSGGQETQYF. The CDR3 region has the DNA TGTGCCAGCAGTGTGACTAGCGGGGGACAAGAGACCCAGTACTTC.

In its sample, this clonotype was seen once. The chain is built from TRBV4-2 and TRBJ2-5; D not certain. TRBJ2-7 matches the DNA end more closely, so the J call is doubtful. Germline V gives CDR1 LGHNA, CDR2 YNFKEQ. The CDR3 has 15 residues. This CDR3 reads CASSQSTSAPYEQYF. CDR3 DNA: TGTGCCAGCAGCCAATCGACATCGGCTCCCTACGAGCAGTACTTC.

The V call is TRBV11-3, the J call TRBJ2-1; TRBD2 agrees at 14 bases. Germline trimming cut 1 base from V and 6 bases from J; bases unmatched to any gene: 5. The CDR3 covers 17 residues. In germline, CDR1 is SGHNT, CDR2 YENEEA. This CDR3 is CASSLGGTSGGFNEQFF. DNA of the CDR3: TGTGCCAGCAGCTTAGGGGGGACTAGCGGGGGATTCAATGAGCAGTTCTTC.

This clonotype has just a few counts. The chain links TRBV6-1 to TRBJ1-3; D gene unclear. This CDR3 is built from 14 residues. V was trimmed by 6 bases and J by 4 bases, leaving 13 bases between them. Per germline, CDR1 MNHNS and CDR2 SASEGT. The CDR3 spells CASRPMGAGNTIYF. The CDR3 DNA reads TGTGCCAGCAGACCCATGGGAGCGGGAAACACCATATATTTT.

The table lists this clonotype with a few counts. The chain links TRBV6-1 to TRBJ1-3; D perhaps matches TRBD1 (6 bases). V was clipped by 6 bases and J by 3 bases, with 18 bases between them. Germline V gene lookup returns CDR1 MNHNS and CDR2 SASEGT. There are 16 residues in the CDR3. For the CDR3, the DNA is TGTGCCAGCAGCTCCACCTTGACAGGAGGTGGAAACACCATATATTTT. Translated, it gives CASSSTLTGGGNTIYF.